This entry lists 2 T cell receptor beta chains sequenced from one sample in a study of T cell changes during pregnancy in multiple sclerosis. Only in-frame clones appear in the TCRdb table, and some are missing; sequencing was by immunoSEQ multiplex PCR. The table records about 110,000 clones, 80% to 95% of them present only once. The sample here was peripheral blood, taken in the third trimester of pregnancy. Receptors originate from a female donor with multiple sclerosis, enrolled in a pregnancy study.

J is TRBJ1-4 and V is TRBV5-6; 9 bases agree with TRBD1. Germline-derived CDR1 and CDR2 are SGHDT and YYEEEE. The CDR3 length is 15 residues. Trimming took 0 bases from V and 8 from J; bases not matched to a gene: 5. The CDR3 spells CASSLEGQGGEKLFF. In DNA, the CDR3 is TGTGCCAGCAGCTTGGAGGGACAGGGAGGCGAAAAACTGTTTTTT.

V is TRBV27 and J is TRBJ2-1, with D possibly being TRBD1 (6 bases). With 4 bases removed from V and 3 bases from J, the gap between germline ends came to 10 bases. CDR1 is MNHEY and CDR2 is SMNVEV in the germline V gene (reference sequence). The CDR3 totals 14 residues. Here the CDR3 reads CASSYTGSYNEQFF. CDR3 nucleotide sequence: TGTGCCAGCAGTTACACAGGGAGCTACAATGAGCAGTTCTTC.